A single sample gave rise to the 25 T cell receptor beta chains below, sequenced in a study of identical twins. TCRdb reprocessed the 5' RACE reads with MiXCR, giving one entry per CDR3 protein. The sample includes approximately 700,000 distinct CDR3 sequences, roughly 18% of them seen just once. The sample was also reused in another study, on T cells expressing NK-cell markers.

Input material: PBMCs. These receptors originate from a woman aged 18-29 years in good health.

This clonotype was counted once. This sequence joins TRBV15 and TRBJ2-2; D may be TRBD2 (5 bases). The CDR3 covers 16 residues. Trimming pared 5 bases from V and 1 base from J, leaving 14 bases between. Germline CDR1 reads LNHNV; CDR2 reads YYDKDF (reference sequence). The chain's CDR3 is CATSGSGLLNTGELFF. CDR3 DNA sequence: TGTGCCACCAGCGGATCCGGACTCTTGAACACCGGGGAGCTGTTTTTT.

Concerning this clonotype: Mismatch with germline at one junction end may stem from a read error. V and J are TRBV20-1 and TRBJ2-1, with D unclear. Per germline, CDR1 DFQATT and CDR2 SNEGSKA (reference sequence). The length of the CDR3 is 12 residues. Here the CDR3 reads CSARGPPDEQFF. CDR3 sequence (DNA): TGCAGTGCCAGAGGACCCCCCGATGAGCAGTTCTTC.

The chain joins TRBV6-1 to TRBJ2-7, with a tentative D call TRBD1 (5 bases). V was shortened by 7 bases and J by 2 bases, with 15 bases between the two germline ends. The CDR3 length is 14 residues. The germline CDR1 and CDR2 sequences are MNHNS and SASEGT. The DNA of the CDR3 is TGTGCCAGCAAAAGACAGCAATTCACCTACGAGCAGTACTTC. Protein product: CASKRQQFTYEQYF.

The table lists this clonotype with many counts. V gene TRBV12-3 or TRBV12-4 combines with J gene TRBJ1-2; D remains ambiguous. The CDR3 totals 11 residues. Trimming shortened V by 8 bases and J by 3 bases, and 7 bases separated the two germline ends. CDR3 nucleotides: TGTGCCAGCGGAACAGACTATGGCTACACCTTC. This translates into CASGTDYGYTF.

This clonotype was seen only a few times. The CDR3 sequence is CASSLGAGYSNQPQHF. As DNA, the CDR3 is TGTGCCAGCAGCTTAGGGGCAGGGTATAGCAATCAGCCCCAGCATTTT. This chain links TRBV7-2 with TRBJ1-5, with D possibly TRBD1 on 5 matching bases. V was clipped by 1 base and J by 0 bases, with 10 bases between them. The CDR3 has 16 residues. CDR1 and CDR2 (germline): SGHTA, FQGNSA. The variable domain in full, with the rest retrieved from reference TRBV7-2 and TRBJ1-5, is GAGVSQSPSNKVTEKGKDVELRCDPISGHTALYWYRQSLGQGLEFLIYFQGNSAPDKSGLPSDRFSAERTGGSVSTLTIQRTQQEDSAVYLCASSLGAGYSNQPQHFGDGTRLSIL.

The chain joins TRBV29-1 to TRBJ2-1, with D unresolved. Between the trimmed V and J ends, which lost 7 bases and 2 bases, there was a span of 15 bases. The CDR3 consists of 14 residues. Germline CDR1 is SQVTM and CDR2 is ANQGSEA. The CDR3 loop is CSAPTPPAYNEQFF. As DNA, the CDR3 is TGCAGCGCTCCGACACCCCCCGCCTACAATGAGCAGTTCTTC.

This clonotype was detected a few times. The gene calls are TRBV7-3 and TRBJ2-2; D unresolved. The CDR3 runs 12 residues. Trimming removed 3 bases at V and 7 bases at J, with 6 bases between. CDR1 and CDR2 (germline): SGHTA, FQGTGA. In DNA form, the CDR3 reads TGTGCCAGCAGCTTCTCGAACGGGGAGCTGTTTTTT. Its translation is CASSFSNGELFF.

In this sample, this clonotype turned up a few times. J is TRBJ1-4 and V is TRBV9; D ambiguous. The V end was cut by 4 bases, the J end by 6 bases, with 10 bases between. The V gene's germline CDR1 is SGDLS and CDR2 YYNGEE. The CDR3 is 13 residues long. The CDR3 sequence is CASSLSFDEKLFF. DNA for the CDR3: TGTGCCAGCAGCCTCAGTTTCGATGAAAAACTGTTTTTT. Full variable domain (outside the CDR3, taken from reference TRBV9 and TRBJ1-4): DSGVTQTPKHLITATGQRVTLRCSPRSGDLSVYWYQQSLDQGLQFLIQYYNGEERAKGNILERFSAQQFPDLHSELNLSSLELGDSALYFCASSLSFDEKLFFGSGTQLSVL.

The gene calls are TRBV6-1 and TRBJ2-1; 8 bases line up with TRBD2. Per the germline V gene, CDR1 is MNHNS and CDR2 is SASEGT. The V segment lost 8 bases and the J segment 0 bases; nucleotides outside the gene matches: 6. There are 15 residues in the CDR3. CDR3 loop: CASYRGGSSYNEQFF. CDR3 DNA sequence: TGTGCCAGCTATCGGGGGGGCAGCTCCTACAATGAGCAGTTCTTC.

This clonotype was counted a few times. J is TRBJ1-5 and V is TRBV6-2 or TRBV6-3, with D unresolved. Germline V gene lookup returns CDR1 MNHEY and CDR2 SVGEGT. Trimming shortened V by 0 bases and J by 6 bases, and 15 bases separated the two germline ends. CDR3 length: 16 residues. The chain's CDR3 is CASSYSTGVMLQPQHF. For the CDR3, the DNA is TGTGCCAGCAGTTACTCGACCGGGGTAATGCTTCAGCCCCAGCATTTT.

This rearrangement joins TRBV9 to TRBJ2-3; D is undetermined. The germline V gene has CDR1 SGDLS and CDR2 YYNGEE. The CDR3 spans 14 residues. Trimming left V 4 bases short and J 7 bases short, with 16 bases between. The CDR3 DNA sequence: TGTGCCAGCAGCCCATCAACCTCAGTCTATACGCAGTATTTT. Its translation: CASSPSTSVYTQYF.

This rearrangement joins TRBV29-1 to TRBJ2-3, with TRBD2 as a possible D gene (6 bases). V dropped 6 bases and J dropped 4 bases, with 17 bases sitting between them. This CDR3 region has 14 residues. Per germline, CDR1 SQVTM and CDR2 ANQGSEA. The CDR3 loop reads CSVRLGGYADTQYF. The CDR3, as DNA: TGCAGCGTCCGCCTGGGGGGATATGCAGATACGCAGTATTTT.

This sequence joins TRBV12-3 or TRBV12-4 and TRBJ1-2, with unresolved D. V lost 8 bases, J lost 5 bases, and 12 bases lay in between. The CDR3 length is 12 residues. The chain's CDR3 is CASGQPAYGYTF. The CDR3 region has the DNA TGTGCCAGCGGGCAGCCGGCTTATGGCTACACCTTC.

The V gene is TRBV10-3, the J gene TRBJ2-3; D gene unclear. Germline CDR1 reads ENHRY; CDR2 reads SYGVKD. Trimming stripped 3 bases from V and 2 bases from J, with 9 bases between. This CDR3 has 14 amino acids. In DNA, the CDR3 is TGTGCCATCAGTGACAGTCCTAACACAGATACGCAGTATTTT. Translated: CAISDSPNTDTQYF.

The chain is built from TRBV5-1 and TRBJ2-1, with D perhaps TRBD2 (6 bases). V shed 0 bases and J shed 3 bases, with 7 bases lying between them. In germline, CDR1 is SGHRS, CDR2 YFSETQ. The CDR3 covers 14 residues. CDR3 DNA sequence: TGCGCCAGCAGCTTGGACGGGGGCTACAATGAGCAGTTCTTC. It translates to CASSLDGGYNEQFF.

This clonotype has a count of ten or more. The chain couples TRBV12-3 or TRBV12-4 to TRBJ2-7; TRBD1 matches at 11 bases. With V trimmed by 6 bases and J by 2 bases, 9 bases remained unmatched. The CDR3 has 16 amino acids. For the CDR3, the DNA is TGTGCCAGCAGACCGGGACCGGGACAGGGGGCCTACGAGCAGTACTTC. Translating gives CASRPGPGQGAYEQYF.

The chain joins TRBV6-6 to TRBJ2-3, with D unresolved. V lost 4 bases and J lost 9, with 14 bases in between. CDR1 MNHNY and CDR2 SVGAGI come from the germline V gene (reference sequence). CDR3 length: 13 residues. CDR3 amino acids: CASSSADTSTQYF. In DNA form, the CDR3 reads TGTGCCAGCAGTTCCGCCGACACCTCCACGCAGTATTTT.

This clonotype appeared a few times. V is TRBV6-5 and J is TRBJ2-1; 7 positions match TRBD2. Per germline, CDR1 MNHEY and CDR2 SVGAGI. Trimming took 0 bases from V and 8 from J; bases not matched to a gene: 13. The CDR3 contains 17 residues. CDR3 bases: TGTGCCAGCAGTTACTCGATTGCGGGAGTGACACAGGATGAGCAGTTCTTC. This codes for CASSYSIAGVTQDEQFF.

In its sample, this clonotype was seen many times. The rearrangement joins TRBV3-1 to TRBJ2-3, with no clear D. V was shortened by 5 bases and J by 1 base, with 13 bases between the two germline ends. CDR3 length: 15 amino acids. Per the germline V gene, CDR1 is LGHDT and CDR2 is YNNKEL (reference sequence). The DNA for the CDR3 is TGTGCCAGCAGCTCCTCCACTCGGGGCACAGATACGCAGTATTTT. It specifies CASSSSTRGTDTQYF.

This clonotype was detected a few times. V gene TRBV5-1 combines with J gene TRBJ1-1; the match to TRBD1 covers 8 bases. Trimming took 4 bases from V and 4 from J; bases not matched to a gene: 9. The CDR3 is 15 residues long. CDR1 and CDR2 (germline): SGHRS, YFSETQ. As DNA, the CDR3 is TGCGCCAGCAGCGCCCTGGACAGGGTGGGCACTGAAGCTTTCTTT. Its translation is CASSALDRVGTEAFF. The whole variable domain, remainder taken from reference TRBV5-1 and TRBJ1-1, is KAGVTQTPRYLIKTRGQQVTLSCSPISGHRSVSWYQQTPGQGLQFLFEYFSETQRNKGNFPGRFSGRQFSNSRSEMNVSTLELGDSALYLCASSALDRVGTEAFFGQGTRLTVV.

The rearrangement uses TRBV6-6 and TRBJ2-7; either TRBD1 or TRBD2 may supply D (5 bases each). The CDR3 length is 13 residues. The V gene's germline CDR1 is MNHNY and CDR2 SVGAGI (reference sequence). Trimming shortened V by 4 bases and J by 7 bases, and 14 bases separated the two germline ends. In DNA form, the CDR3 reads TGTGCCAGCAGTTCGGGGACCCGGAGGGAGCAGTACTTC. This translates into CASSSGTRREQYF.

This sequence joins TRBV12-3 or TRBV12-4 and TRBJ2-6; D unresolved. V lost 1 base and J lost 4, with 11 bases in between. CDR3 length: 16 amino acids. The CDR3 region is CASSLVAGSGANVLTF. CDR3 coding DNA: TGTGCCAGCAGTTTAGTTGCCGGTTCCGGGGCCAACGTCCTGACTTTC.

This clonotype was seen only a few times. V is TRBV29-1 and J is TRBJ1-2; D may be TRBD1 (6 bases). The CDR3 covers 12 residues. Trimming took 2 bases from V and 8 from J, leaving 12 bases between them. CDR1 is SQVTM and CDR2 is ANQGSEA in the germline V gene. In DNA form, the CDR3 reads TGCAGCGTTGAACTGACAGGAGGCGGCTACACCTTC. It translates to CSVELTGGGYTF.

This chain links TRBV7-2 with TRBJ2-3, with 16 bases lining up with TRBD2. The CDR3 has 17 residues. The germline gives CDR1 SGHTA, CDR2 FQGNSA. With V trimmed by 5 bases and J by 9 bases, 11 bases remained unmatched. The CDR3 DNA follows: TGTGCCAGCAGCATTTCGGGACTAGCGGGAGGGCCTCGAACGCAGTATTTT. This translates into CASSISGLAGGPRTQYF.

A few counts support this clonotype. This chain connects TRBV9 to TRBJ2-6; D remains ambiguous. The CDR3 contains 17 residues. The germline V and J ends were trimmed by 3 bases and 0 bases, with 13 bases remaining between them. From germline, CDR1 is SGDLS and CDR2 YYNGEE. The CDR3, as DNA: TGTGCCAGCAGCGGTGACACGACGTACTCTGGGGCCAACGTCCTGACTTTC. Its translation: CASSGDTTYSGANVLTF. The full variable domain, completed using reference TRBV9 and TRBJ2-6, is DSGVTQTPKHLITATGQRVTLRCSPRSGDLSVYWYQQSLDQGLQFLIQYYNGEERAKGNILERFSAQQFPDLHSELNLSSLELGDSALYFCASSGDTTYSGANVLTFGAGSRLTVL.